This T cell receptor (beta chain) derives from a study of blood T cells in healthy people across ages. CDR1 SGHTA and CDR2 FQGNSA come from the germline V gene. The CDR3 covers 14 residues. Losses at the gene ends were 5 bases for V and 7 bases for J; bases not matched to a gene: 11. This clonotype was seen a handful of times. Next came a second PCR, run for about 6 to 11 cycles, which used a sample-barcoded 5' primer along with a J-beta primer mix. TCRdb processed the 5' RACE reads anew with MiXCR; each CDR3 protein has one entry. The sample includes 1.5 million to 2 million distinct CDR3 sequences, less than 50% of them seen just once.

The chain combines TRBV7-2 with TRBJ2-7; 7 positions match TRBD2. The sequencing input was blood. This clonotype originated in a woman in her 40s in good health. DNA for the CDR3: TGTGCCAGCAGCCGAGGGAGGGATGTCGGGGAGCAGTACTTC. Protein: CASSRGRDVGEQYF.